This T cell receptor (beta chain) was observed in a study of CD8 T cells in Susac syndrome. Random-hexamer reverse transcription was applied to roughly 0.5 to 1 ug RNA. Across 54 Vbeta and 13 Jbeta, immunoSEQ multiplex PCR amplified TCR beta CDR3. MiXCR was run by TCRdb on the immunoSEQ multiplex PCR reads, yielding one entry per CDR3 protein. The sample lists about 290,000 distinct CDR3 sequences; around 89% were seen once. Sequencing of TCR beta covered CD8+ and CD4+ T cells obtained from blood. Included as multiple sclerosis controls were treatment-naive patients who had stable or active relapsing-remitting disease. The TEMRA cells underwent FACS enrichment, while the CD8+ and CD4+ T cells underwent negative isolation. Germline values: CDR1 MDHEN, CDR2 SYDVKM. V was cut by 6 bases and J by 0 bases, with 12 bases left in between. The CDR3 totals 15 residues.

The source material was CD8+ T cells from PBMCs. This clonotype was sampled from a human donor with multiple sclerosis. The rearrangement joins TRBV28 to TRBJ1-5; D possibly corresponds to TRBD1 (5 bases). CDR3 region: CASSLTQGSNQPQHF. DNA for the CDR3: TGTGCCAGCAGCCTGACCCAGGGTAGCAATCAGCCCCAGCATTTT.